This entry describes one T cell receptor beta chain. Its target is not known. Looked up from germline, CDR1 is ENHRY and CDR2 is SYGVKD. The CDR3 runs 16 residues. The germline V and J ends were trimmed by 7 bases and 4 bases, with 20 bases remaining between them. This specimen comes from a study of human T cells and chemical hapten exposure. Study context: 2% DPC applied to a 2 cm by 2 cm arm area sensitized donors. Once 0.01% DPC had been applied to the upper back by patch test, readings were taken at 6 days. TCR yields per sample varied, mainly owing to small pooled library volume differences. Whole-study results and caveats: There was a positive correlation between PT1 expanded TCR counts and patch test score.

Each CDR3 protein gets one entry after TCRdb re-called the RACE reads with MiXCR. The data hold 190,000 or so distinct CDR3 sequences, with 20% to 25% observed a single time. Sample time point: patch test 3, about 24 weeks after DPC sensitization. Stated treatment: therapeutic diphenylcyclopropenone sensitization with weekly scalp DPC. The chain joins TRBV10-3 to TRBJ1-3, with D maybe TRBD1 (6 bases). The sample was whole blood, taken in connection with sensitization to the hapten diphenylcyclopropenone (DPC). This receptor was taken from a woman in her thirties or forties with alopecia areata. Some clones in this sample may be carry-over from other donors' samples. CDR3 nucleotide sequence: TGTGCCATCAATAGCCCGGGACACTTAAAAGGAAACACCATATATTTT. This codes for CAINSPGHLKGNTIYF.